Detailed here is one T cell receptor beta chain. Its antigen has not been determined. Base quality data are lacking; no much larger clone is found one base away. Libraries were built with the immunoSEQ multiplex PCR assay. The authors' analysis ran thus. A statistical classification framework was developed to diagnose cytomegalovirus status using the catalog of TCR beta chain sequences. TCRdb took this table from immuneACCESS and kept in-frame rearrangements with V and J called. Such tables lack part of the clones; where checked against another copy, unresolved V genes explain under half of the gap, and the rest is unexplained. The DNA was the basis for D and trimming; V, J and clone size are from that table. Counted in this sample were 90,000 to 130,000 clones; approximately 87% of them appeared once. Clones ranked in the top ten supply almost 1.5% of the sample. This record comes from a study of cytomegalovirus exposure and HLA in healthy donors (dated 2017 in TCRdb). Regarding the study in general: The roughly 670 repertoires of the first cohort and the approximately 110 validation repertoires were produced on the same platform, according to a later analysis. The aim of the study was to test whether cataloging public T cell receptors could identify signatures of past pathogen exposure. Along with the roughly 670-subject first cohort, a separate validation cohort of over 90 different subjects was used. To predict cytomegalovirus infection status, the study combined high-throughput TCR immunosequencing, statistical association of individual TCRs with disease status, and machine learning.

The donors were included in the validation cohort of around 120 subjects, a group kept apart from the roughly 700-subject first cohort. The cysteine opens and the phenylalanine closes a CDR3 of 13 amino acids. Kept here is only the CDR3 DNA, which spans 39 bases and is read in frame from base 1. CDR1 and CDR2 were assigned from the germline V gene as SNHLY and FYNNEI. V drops 4 bases and J drops 0 bases, leaving 5 bases in between. Points the paper makes about the study in general: Most TCR sequences were observed very rarely across donors, whereas some public TCRs were present in many individuals. In vitro tests confirmed that three of the cytomegalovirus-associated TCR beta chains recognize cytomegalovirus antigens. A later analysis had no HLA typing for the validation cohort, so co-occurrence there was scored across all 110 or so repertoires. A later analysis found that TCRs clustered in the first cohort also tended to co-occur in the approximately 120 validation repertoires, with approximately 94% of cluster scores above 0. The study listed approximately 150 TCR beta chains as associated with cytomegalovirus. The authors suggested that the approach could potentially be generalized to other disease states and immunological phenotypes. The classifier was reported to diagnose cytomegalovirus status with high specificity and sensitivity in both the original and validation cohorts.

The sequence was collected from a woman under 40 in good health and CMV-seropositive. Recombination joined TRBV2 with TRBJ2-3, with no D gene named confidently. Sequenced sample: PBMCs. CDR3 reads: CASSGVSTDTQYF. Here is the DNA: TGTGCCAGCAGTGGAGTTAGCACAGATACGCAGTATTTT.